The entry below describes one T cell receptor (beta chain). No antigen is known for it. The record has no base qualities; no much larger clone is one base away. This sample is part of a study of blood T cell repertoires in COVID-19 (dated by TCRdb to the early 2020s). Study-wide context: Collaborator samples came from the United States, Italy and Spain and covered acute and convalescent phases of COVID-19. The prospective study material was composed of cDNA or gDNA derived from T cells, B-cell-depleted T cells, or PBMCs. Subjects who had been exposed to COVID-19, were actively infected with it, or had recovered from it provided the deeply sampled blood TCRbeta repertoires that made up the dataset. The repertoires were made available in a free public database intended to serve as a resource for research on the immune response to SARS-CoV-2. Samples were obtained from the ongoing ImmuneRACE study (first 160 participants) and from over a thousand subjects provided by 6 global collaborators. Nearly every sample came with metadata listing a de-identified subject ID, COVID-19 status, age in years and sex. Where available, HLA class I and class II types were taken from metadata supplied by the sample provider and were not determined by assay-based typing. Points the paper makes about the study in general: The amount of clinical and demographic metadata varied by source and participant and was provided uncurated.

Each collaborating institution followed its own protocols to collect whole blood in K2EDTA tubes. For TCRbeta analysis, collaborators shipped samples in one of three forms: frozen whole blood, isolated PBMCs, or DNA extracted from either of those sample types. TCRbeta CDR3 regions were amplified from genomic DNA using the immunoSEQ Assay, a bias-controlled multiplex PCR. Per the source publication's procedure: Within the assay, amplification of reference gene primers was used to estimate how many nucleated cells each sample contained. Sequence reads were collapsed and filtered to measure the absolute abundance of every unique TCRbeta CDR3 rearrangement. For each sample, productive Simpson clonality was calculated as the square root of Simpson's diversity index over productive rearrangements. TCRdb retrieved this table from immuneACCESS and kept in-frame rearrangements only. Not all clones are present; in checked studies, unresolved V genes account for under half, and no reason is known for the remainder. That table gives V, J and clone size, and the DNA gave D and trimming. This sample comprises roughly 100,000 clones, about nine tenths of them detected only once. The ten biggest clones cover 17% of the sample.

The cysteine opens and the phenylalanine closes a CDR3 of 14 amino acids. Only CDR3 DNA remains: 42 bases, in frame from the first base. In the germline V gene, CDR1 corresponds to SGHRS and CDR2 to YFSETQ. Trimmed from V: 7 bases; trimmed from J: 5 bases; junction bases lacking a gene match: 6. This receptor was identified in a woman older than 75 in a cohort sampled during active COVID-19. The chain employs TRBV5-1 and TRBJ2-1; TRBD2 matches 10 bases in the middle. The material sequenced was peripheral blood. The bases are TGCGCCAGCGGTAGGACTAGCGGAGACAATGAGCAGTTCTTC. Translated, this is CASGRTSGDNEQFF.